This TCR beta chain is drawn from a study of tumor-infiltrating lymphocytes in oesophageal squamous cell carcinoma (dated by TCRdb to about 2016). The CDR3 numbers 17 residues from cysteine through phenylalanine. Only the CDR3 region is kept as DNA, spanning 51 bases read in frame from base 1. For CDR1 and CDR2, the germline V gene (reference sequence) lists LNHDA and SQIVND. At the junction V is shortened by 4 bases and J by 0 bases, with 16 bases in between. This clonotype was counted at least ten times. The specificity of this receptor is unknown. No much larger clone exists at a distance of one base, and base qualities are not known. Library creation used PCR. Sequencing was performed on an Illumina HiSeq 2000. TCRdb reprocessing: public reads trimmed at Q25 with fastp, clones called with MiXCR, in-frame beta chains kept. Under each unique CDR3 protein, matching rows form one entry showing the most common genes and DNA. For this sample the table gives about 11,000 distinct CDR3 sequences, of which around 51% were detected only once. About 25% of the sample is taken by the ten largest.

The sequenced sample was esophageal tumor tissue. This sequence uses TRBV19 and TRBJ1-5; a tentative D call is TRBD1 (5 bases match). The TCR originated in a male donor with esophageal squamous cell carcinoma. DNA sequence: TGTGCCAGTAGTAGTGGGCGGCAGGGATATAGCAATCAGCCCCAGCATTTT. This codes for CASSSGRQGYSNQPQHF. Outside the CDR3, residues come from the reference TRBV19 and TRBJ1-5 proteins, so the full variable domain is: DGGITQSPKYLFRKEGQNVTLSCEQNLNHDAMYWYRQDPGQGLRLIYYSQIVNDFQKGDIAEGYSVSREKKESFPLTVTSAQKNPTAFYLCASSSGRQGYSNQPQHFGDGTRLSIL.